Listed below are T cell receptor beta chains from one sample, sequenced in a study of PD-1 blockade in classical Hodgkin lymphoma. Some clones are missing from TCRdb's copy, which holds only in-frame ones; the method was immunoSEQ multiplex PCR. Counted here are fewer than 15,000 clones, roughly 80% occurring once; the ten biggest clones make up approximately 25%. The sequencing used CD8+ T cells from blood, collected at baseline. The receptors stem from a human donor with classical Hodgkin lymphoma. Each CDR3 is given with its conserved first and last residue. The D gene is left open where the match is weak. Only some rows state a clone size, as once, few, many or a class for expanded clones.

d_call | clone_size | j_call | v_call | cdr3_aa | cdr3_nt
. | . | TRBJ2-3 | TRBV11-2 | CASFTLLAETDTQYF | TGTGCCAGCTTCACGCTGCTTGCGGAGACAGATACGCAGTATTTT
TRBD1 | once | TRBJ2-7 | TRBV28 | CASNNLRQGISYEQYF | TGTGCCAGCAATAATCTCCGACAGGGTATTTCCTACGAGCAGTACTTC
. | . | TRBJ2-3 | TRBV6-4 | CASREDGADTQYF | TGTGCCAGCAGGGAAGATGGGGCAGATACGCAGTATTTT
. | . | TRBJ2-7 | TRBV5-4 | CASSQGVQDEQYF | TGCGCCAGCAGCCAAGGTGTCCAGGACGAGCAGTACTTC
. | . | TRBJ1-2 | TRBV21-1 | CARTQQGSYGYTF | TGTGCCAGGACACAACAGGGGAGCTATGGCTACACCTTC
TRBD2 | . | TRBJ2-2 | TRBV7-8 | CASSLGLAGNTGELFF | TGTGCCAGCAGCCTAGGACTAGCGGGGAACACCGGGGAGCTGTTTTTT
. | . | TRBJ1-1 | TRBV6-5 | CASSPPGFRTEAFF | TGTGCCAGCAGTCCCCCGGGGTTTCGCACTGAAGCTTTCTTT
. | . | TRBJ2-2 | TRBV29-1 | CSVEDGELFF | TGCAGCGTTGAGGACGGGGAGCTGTTTTTT
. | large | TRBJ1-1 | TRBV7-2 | CASSLFDGGGEAFF | TGTGCCAGCAGCTTGTTTGACGGCGGGGGTGAAGCTTTCTTT
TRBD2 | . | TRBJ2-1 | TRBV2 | CASSFGGGSPYNEQFF | TGTGCCAGCAGCTTCGGGGGGGGGTCCCCCTACAATGAGCAGTTCTTC
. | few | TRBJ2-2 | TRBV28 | CASTGGGTGELFF | TGTGCCAGCACCGGGGGAGGCACCGGGGAGCTGTTTTTT
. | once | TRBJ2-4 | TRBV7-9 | CASSFGPNIQYF | TGTGCCAGCAGCTTCGGTCCAAACATTCAGTACTTC
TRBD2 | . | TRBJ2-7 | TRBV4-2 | CASSQRTPGGSYEQYF | TGTGCCAGCAGCCAACGGACCCCGGGGGGGTCGTACGAGCAGTACTTC
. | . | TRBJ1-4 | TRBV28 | CASSYAGAIATNEKLFF | TGTGCCAGCAGTTATGCAGGGGCCATAGCAACTAATGAAAAACTGTTTTTT
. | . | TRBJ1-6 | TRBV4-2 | CASSQGQVVSYNSPLHF | TGTGCCAGCAGCCAAGGACAGGTTGTCTCCTATAATTCACCCCTCCACTTT
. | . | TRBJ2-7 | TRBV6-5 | CASSYSHLDEQYF | TGTGCCAGCAGTTACTCGCACTTAGACGAGCAGTACTTC
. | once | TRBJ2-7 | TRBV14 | CASSQHPGAGNEQYF | TGTGCCAGCAGCCAACACCCAGGAGCGGGCAACGAGCAGTACTTC
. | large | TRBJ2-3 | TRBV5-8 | CASSEGGVRTQYF | TGTGCCAGCAGCGAGGGGGGGGTGCGTACGCAGTATTTT
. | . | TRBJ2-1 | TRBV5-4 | CASSWPGPNEQFF | TGTGCCAGCAGCTGGCCAGGGCCCAATGAGCAGTTCTTC
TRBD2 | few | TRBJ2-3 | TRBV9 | CASSASGGKDTQYF | TGTGCCAGCAGCGCTAGCGGGGGTAAAGATACGCAGTATTTT
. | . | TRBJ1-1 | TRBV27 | CASSPTVNTEAFF | TGTGCCAGCAGCCCGACAGTGAACACTGAAGCTTTCTTT
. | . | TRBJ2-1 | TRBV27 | CASSPAGAEQFF | TGTGCCAGCAGCCCTGCGGGGGCCGAGCAGTTCTTC
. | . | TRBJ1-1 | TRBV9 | CASSPIGAGNTEAFF | TGTGCCAGCAGCCCTATCGGGGCAGGGAACACTGAAGCTTTCTTT
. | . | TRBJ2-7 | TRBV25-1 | CASSGLRTDAYEQYF | TGTGCCAGCAGCGGTTTGAGGACGGATGCCTACGAGCAGTACTTC
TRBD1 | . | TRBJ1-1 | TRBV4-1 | CASSQELQGASMNTEAFF | TGCGCCAGCAGCCAAGAGTTACAGGGGGCGTCCATGAACACTGAAGCTTTCTTT
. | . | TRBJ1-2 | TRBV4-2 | CASRQGLSGYTF | TGTGCCAGCAGACAGGGCCTAAGTGGCTACACCTTC
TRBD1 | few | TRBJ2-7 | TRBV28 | CASSEGTGYEQYF | TGTGCCAGCAGTGAGGGGACAGGGTACGAGCAGTACTTC
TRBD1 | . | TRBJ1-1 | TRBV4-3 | CASSLRTGGTEAFF | TGCGCCAGCAGCCTTCGGACAGGGGGCACTGAAGCTTTCTTT